These 12 T cell receptor beta chains came from one sample sequenced in a study of metastatic and nonmetastatic thyroid tumors. Thyroid surgery was performed in patients who had received no treatment beforehand. TCRdb reprocessed the PCR reads via MiXCR. Of about 4,300 clones listed, almost 35% are singletons. Input material: adjacent normal tissue. The receptor set was obtained from a female donor with papillary thyroid cancer or a benign thyroid nodule (not recorded which). Some clones in this sample may be carry-over from other donors' samples.

V gene TRBV27 combines with J gene TRBJ2-2; D perhaps matches TRBD2 (5 bases). The CDR3 contains 17 residues. From germline, CDR1 is MNHEY and CDR2 SMNVEV (reference sequence). The ends were cut back, 6 bases at V and 3 bases at J, with 20 bases in the middle. CDR3 DNA sequence: TGTGCCAGCAGACCCCTCGGGGAACCTGGGGACACCGGGGAGCTGTTTTTT. Its protein is CASRPLGEPGDTGELFF.

In its sample, this clone is large (0.1 to 1%). Other DNA sequences of this sample code for an identical CDR3. The chain carries TRBV30 and TRBJ1-1; no definite D call. Trimming took off 8 bases at V and 1 base at J, with 8 bases between the two ends. CDR1 GTSNPN and CDR2 SVGIG come from the germline V gene (reference sequence). The CDR3 extends over 11 amino acids. This CDR3 reads CAQQENTEAFF. The DNA for the CDR3 is TGTGCCCAGCAGGAGAACACTGAAGCTTTCTTT.

The chain is built from TRBV28 and TRBJ1-2, with 7 positions matching TRBD1. V shed 5 bases, J shed 0 bases, and the junction held 15 bases outside the gene matches. Germline V gives CDR1 MDHEN, CDR2 SYDVKM. This CDR3 comprises 18 residues. The CDR3 sequence is CASSPRRTGLSPNYGYTF. Written as DNA, the CDR3 is TGTGCCAGCAGTCCTCGCCGGACAGGCCTCTCCCCTAACTATGGCTACACCTTC.

This clone showed up just a few times. The rearrangement uses TRBV6-6 and TRBJ1-1, with no clear D. V was cut by 2 bases and J by 0 bases, with 4 bases left in between. The length of the CDR3 is 13 residues. CDR1 is MNHNY, CDR2 SVGAGI, per germline (reference sequence). CDR3 nucleotide sequence: TGTGCCAGCAGTTACAGGGTGAACACTGAAGCTTTCTTT. Translating it yields CASSYRVNTEAFF.

By its share, this clone is medium-sized. The V and J genes are TRBV7-3 and TRBJ2-5; D perhaps matches TRBD2 (6 bases). The germline gives CDR1 SGHTA, CDR2 FQGTGA. Trimming stripped 5 bases from V and 4 bases from J, with 17 bases between. This CDR3 contains 15 residues. CDR3 DNA sequence: TGTGCCAGCAGCCCCCAGGGTGGGGGAGGAGAGACCCAGTACTTC. Translated, it gives CASSPQGGGGETQYF. Combining the CDR3 with reference TRBV7-3 and TRBJ2-5 gives the whole variable domain GAGVSQTPSNKVTEKGKYVELRCDPISGHTALYWYRQSLGQGPEFLIYFQGTGAADDSGLPNDRFFAVRPEGSVSTLKIQRTERGDSAVYLCASSPQGGGGETQYFGPGTRLLVL.

The chain couples TRBV9 to TRBJ1-1; D remains ambiguous. The CDR3 is 14 amino acids. Between the trimmed V and J ends, which lost 4 bases and 3 bases, there was a span of 13 bases. Germline CDR1 SGDLS, CDR2 YYNGEE. The CDR3 coding sequence is TGTGCCAGCAGCCCCCCTGGGGTTTACACTGAAGCTTTCTTT. It is translated as CASSPPGVYTEAFF.

To note about this clone: At one boundary the junction diverges from the germline segment, which might be a read error. J is TRBJ1-1 and V is TRBV7-7; D is ambiguous. This CDR3 region has 13 residues. From germline, CDR1 is SSHAT and CDR2 FNYEAQ (reference sequence). The CDR3 spells CASSLVSGTEAFF. In DNA, the CDR3 is TGTGCTAGCAGCTTAGTGTCGGGCACTGAAGCTTTCTTT.

This chain joins TRBV5-1 and TRBJ2-1, with D unclear. This CDR3 has 12 residues. V dropped 4 bases and J dropped 7 bases, with 9 bases sitting between them. Germline V gene lookup returns CDR1 SGHRS and CDR2 YFSETQ. CDR3 DNA sequence: TGCGCCAGCAGCCTAGAAGGTAATGAGCAGTTCTTC. Translating it yields CASSLEGNEQFF.

V and J are TRBV19 and TRBJ1-1, with 12 bases identical to TRBD1. The germline gives CDR1 LNHDA, CDR2 SQIVND (reference sequence). V was clipped by 7 bases and J by 1 base; unmatched bases: 10. CDR3 size: 17 residues. Here the CDR3 reads CASTRGQGALRNTEAFF. The CDR3 nucleotides are TGTGCCAGTACCAGGGGACAGGGGGCCCTCAGGAACACTGAAGCTTTCTTT.

Judged by abundance, this clone is medium-sized (0.01 to 0.1%). Additional DNA sequences in this sample encode the identical CDR3. The chain is built from TRBV7-2 and TRBJ2-3; TRBD1 aligns across 8 bases. The CDR3 runs to 14 residues. From germline, CDR1 is SGHTA and CDR2 FQGNSA. V was pared by 4 bases and J by 9 bases, with 9 bases of the junction left unmatched. The CDR3 loop reads CASSSGGFSPTQYF. The CDR3 region has the DNA TGTGCCAGCAGCTCAGGGGGCTTTAGCCCAACGCAGTATTTT. The whole variable domain, filled in from reference TRBV7-2 and TRBJ2-3, reads GAGVSQSPSNKVTEKGKDVELRCDPISGHTALYWYRQSLGQGLEFLIYFQGNSAPDKSGLPSDRFSAERTGGSVSTLTIQRTQQEDSAVYLCASSSGGFSPTQYFGPGTRLTVL.

This clone was observed a few times. The junction does not match germline at one end; this may be a read error. The chain combines TRBV27 with TRBJ2-2; no clear D gene. This CDR3 has 15 residues. Germline CDR1 and CDR2: MNHEY and SMNVEV (reference sequence). As DNA, the CDR3 is TGTGCCAGCATTTTATTCCGGCAGAACACCGGGGAGCTGTTTTTT. Translated: CASILFRQNTGELFF.

By share, this clone ranks as large. The DNA of the CDR3 is TGTGCCAGCAGTGTTGAGGGGTACGAGCAGTACTTC. It translates to CASSVEGYEQYF. This chain joins TRBV6-1 and TRBJ2-7; D is possibly TRBD1 or TRBD2 (5 bases each). The V gene lost 4 bases and the J gene lost 4 bases, with 8 bases spanning the gap. The CDR3 sequence is 12 residues long. Germline CDR1 and CDR2: MNHNS and SASEGT.